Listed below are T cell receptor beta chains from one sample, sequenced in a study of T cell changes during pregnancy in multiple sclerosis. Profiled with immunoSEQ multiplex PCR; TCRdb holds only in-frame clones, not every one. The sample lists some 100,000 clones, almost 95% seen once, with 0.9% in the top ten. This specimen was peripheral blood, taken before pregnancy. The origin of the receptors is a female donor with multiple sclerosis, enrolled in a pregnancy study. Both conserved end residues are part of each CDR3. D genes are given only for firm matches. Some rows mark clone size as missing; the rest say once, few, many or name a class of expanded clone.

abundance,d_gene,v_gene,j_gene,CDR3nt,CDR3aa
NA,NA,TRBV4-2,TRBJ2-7,TGTGCCAGCACCGACCCGGGAGCCTACGAGCAGTACTTC,CASTDPGAYEQYF
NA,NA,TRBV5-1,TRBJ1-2,TGCGCCAGCAGCTTGGCCCTAGGAGGGAGTTCGGGCTACACCTTC,CASSLALGGSSGYTF
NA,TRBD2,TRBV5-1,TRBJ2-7,TGCGCCAGCAGCCCACCAAGCGGGAGCCTCGTCTCCTACGAGCAGTACTTC,CASSPPSGSLVSYEQYF
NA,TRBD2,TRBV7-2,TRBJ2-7,TGTGCCAGCAGCCACTCGGCGGCGGGAGTGGGGGAGCAGTACTTC,CASSHSAAGVGEQYF
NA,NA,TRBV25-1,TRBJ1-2,TGTGCCAGCAGTGAACTATATGGCTACACCTTC,CASSELYGYTF
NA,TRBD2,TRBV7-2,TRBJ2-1,TGTGCCAGCAGCTTAGGGTCGCGGAGCGGGAATCGCGAGCAGTTCTTC,CASSLGSRSGNREQFF
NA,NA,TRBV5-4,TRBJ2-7,TGTGCCAGCAGCTCCCCACTTGACACACAATACGAGCAGTACTTC,CASSSPLDTQYEQYF
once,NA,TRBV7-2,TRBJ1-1,TGTGCCAGCAGCTTAGGAGATCTGGTTGTGAACACTGAAGCTTTCTTT,CASSLGDLVVNTEAFF
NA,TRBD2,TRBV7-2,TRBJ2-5,TGTGCCAGCAGCTTAGGCGCTAGCGGGAGATGGGTAGTAGAGACCCAGTACTTC,CASSLGASGRWVVETQYF
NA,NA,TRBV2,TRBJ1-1,TGTGCCAGCAGTGTAGGCCAGGTAGATGAAGCTTTCTTT,CASSVGQVDEAFF
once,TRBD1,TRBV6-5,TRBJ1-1,TGTGCCAGCAGTAAGAGGACAGGAGTGAACACTGAAGCTTTCTTT,CASSKRTGVNTEAFF
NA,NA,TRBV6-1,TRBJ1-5,TGTGCCAGCAGAATGGGGGGAAGGGAGTATCAGCCCCAGCATTTT,CASRMGGREYQPQHF
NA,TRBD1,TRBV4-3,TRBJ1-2,TGCGCCAGCAGCCAAAACAGGGGGAGCTTGCGTGGCTACACCTTC,CASSQNRGSLRGYTF
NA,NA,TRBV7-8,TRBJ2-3,TGTGCCAGCAGCTTAGTTCGGGATACGCAGTATTTT,CASSLVRDTQYF
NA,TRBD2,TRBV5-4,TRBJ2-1,TGTGCCAGCAGCCCCGGGACTAGCGTCTACAATGAGCAGTTCTTC,CASSPGTSVYNEQFF
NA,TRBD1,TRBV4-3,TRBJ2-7,TGCGCCAGCAGCCAAGTACAGGGGGCTGGCTACGAGCAGTACTTC,CASSQVQGAGYEQYF
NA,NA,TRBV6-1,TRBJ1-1,TGTGCCAGCAGTGAACGGACAGTCGCTTTCTTT,CASSERTVAFF
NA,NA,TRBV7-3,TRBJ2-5,TGTGCCAGCAGCTTAATGGGGGGCCAAGAGACCCAGTACTTC,CASSLMGGQETQYF
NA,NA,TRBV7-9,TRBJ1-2,TGTGCCAGCAGCTTAGAGGCGGTAGGGGGAAACTATGGCTACACCTTC,CASSLEAVGGNYGYTF
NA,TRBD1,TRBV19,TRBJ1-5,TGTGCCAGTAGTACGGACAGGGGAAGGGGCAATCAGCCCCAGCATTTT,CASSTDRGRGNQPQHF
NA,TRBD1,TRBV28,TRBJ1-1,TGTGCCAGCAGTTTGGCCGGGACAGGGGGCACTGAAGCTTTCTTT,CASSLAGTGGTEAFF
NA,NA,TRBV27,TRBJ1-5,TGTGCCAGCAGTTTGCGAGAAAATCAGCCCCAGCATTTT,CASSLRENQPQHF
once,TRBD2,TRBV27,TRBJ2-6,TGTGCCAGCAGTCGCAGTGCGAGGACTAGCTCTGGGGCCAACGTCCTGACTTTC,CASSRSARTSSGANVLTF
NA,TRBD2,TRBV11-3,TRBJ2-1,TGTGCCAGCAGCTTGGGGTTGGCGGGAGGGCCGGGGAATGAGCAGTTCTTC,CASSLGLAGGPGNEQFF
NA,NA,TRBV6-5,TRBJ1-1,TGTGCCAGCAGTTACGCCAGGAACACTGAAGCTTTCTTT,CASSYARNTEAFF
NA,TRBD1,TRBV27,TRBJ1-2,TGTGCCAGCAGCGGACAGGGAGGGTACTATGGCTACACCTTC,CASSGQGGYYGYTF
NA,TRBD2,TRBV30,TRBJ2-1,TGTGCCTGGAGTCGGAACTGGGGGGGAGAAGGCAATGAGCAGTTCTTC,CAWSRNWGGEGNEQFF
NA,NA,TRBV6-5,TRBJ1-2,TGTGCCAGCAGTGCAGGGGTGGTCTATGGCTACACCTTC,CASSAGVVYGYTF
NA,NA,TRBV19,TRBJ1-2,TGTGCCAGTACCCTCGGTAACAGCTGGAGGACCAACTATGGCTACACCTTC,CASTLGNSWRTNYGYTF
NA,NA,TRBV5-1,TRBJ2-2,TGCGCCAGCAGCTTGGAGGGGGCCGGGGAGCTGTTTTTT,CASSLEGAGELFF
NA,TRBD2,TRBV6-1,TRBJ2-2,TGTGCCAGCAGGGGAGGGAGGGACACCGGGGAGCTGTTTTTT,CASRGGRDTGELFF
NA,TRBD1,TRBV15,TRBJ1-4,TGTGCCACCAGCCACCCGACAGGGGGGAGTGAAAAACTGTTTTTT,CATSHPTGGSEKLFF
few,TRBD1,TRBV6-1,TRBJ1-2,TGTGCCAGCAGTGAAGCTATTGGACAGGGGTATGGCTACACCTTC,CASSEAIGQGYGYTF
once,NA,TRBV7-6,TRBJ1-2,TGTGCCAGCAGCTTTTATGCCCAACAGGGCTTCGAATATGGCTACACCTTC,CASSFYAQQGFEYGYTF
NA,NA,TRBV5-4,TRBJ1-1,TGTGCCAGCAGCTTGGGCCAGGCAAACACTGAAGCTTTCTTT,CASSLGQANTEAFF
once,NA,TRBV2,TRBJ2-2,TGTGCCAGCAGTGAAAGGAGGGTAGGGCCGCTAAACACCGGGGAGCTGTTTTTT,CASSERRVGPLNTGELFF
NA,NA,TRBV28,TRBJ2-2,TGTGCCAGCAGTTTATGGGCCGAAGCCCCGACTAGCACCGGGGAGCTGTTTTTT,CASSLWAEAPTSTGELFF
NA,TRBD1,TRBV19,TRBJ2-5,TGTGCCAGTAGCGTGGGACAGGGGCAAGAGACCCAGTACTTC,CASSVGQGQETQYF
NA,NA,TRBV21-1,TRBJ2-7,TGTGCCAGCAGCAGCGAGACTAGCGGGAGGCTCGAGCAGTACTTC,CASSSETSGRLEQYF
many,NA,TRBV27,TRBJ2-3,TGTGCCAGCAGCGACAGGTCTTACACAGATACGCAGTATTTT,CASSDRSYTDTQYF
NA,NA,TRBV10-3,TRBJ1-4,TGTGCCATCAGGACAGCAACTAATGAAAAACTGTTTTTT,CAIRTATNEKLFF
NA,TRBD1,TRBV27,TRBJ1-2,TGTGCCAGCAGTTTATCGGGACAGAACGGTCCAAGCTACACCTTC,CASSLSGQNGPSYTF
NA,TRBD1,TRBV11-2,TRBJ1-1,TGTGCCAGCAGCTCACAGGGGCTTCGGGTTATCATGAACACTGAAGCTTTCTTT,CASSSQGLRVIMNTEAFF
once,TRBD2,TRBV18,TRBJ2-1,TGTGCCAGCTCATCTCCCGGGACTAGTTGGAATGAGCAGTTCTTC,CASSSPGTSWNEQFF
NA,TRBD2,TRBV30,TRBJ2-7,TGTGCCTGGAGACGGGGGGACTTTGGATACGAGCAGTACTTC,CAWRRGDFGYEQYF
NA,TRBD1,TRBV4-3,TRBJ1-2,TGCGCCAGCAGCCAAGCTCCTGGACAGGGGAGCTATGGCTACACCTTC,CASSQAPGQGSYGYTF
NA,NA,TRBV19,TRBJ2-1,TGTGCCAGTAGTATGTCCAGGAATAATGAGCAGTTCTTC,CASSMSRNNEQFF
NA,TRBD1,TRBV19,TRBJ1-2,TGTGCCAGTAGTGACAGGGGGCTAGGCGATGGCTACACCTTC,CASSDRGLGDGYTF
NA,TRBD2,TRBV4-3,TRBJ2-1,TGCGCCAGCAGCCAAGATGCGGGGGGAGTCGCCTACAATGAGCAGTTCTTC,CASSQDAGGVAYNEQFF
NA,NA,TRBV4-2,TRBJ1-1,TGTGCCAGCAGCCAAGGGAGAGGGTACACTGAAGCTTTCTTT,CASSQGRGYTEAFF
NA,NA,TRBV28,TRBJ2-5,TGTGCCAGCAGTCGGTTGGAGACCCAGTACTTC,CASSRLETQYF
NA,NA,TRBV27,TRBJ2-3,TGTGCCAGCATGGGGGGATTCGGCACGCACGATACGCAGTATTTT,CASMGGFGTHDTQYF
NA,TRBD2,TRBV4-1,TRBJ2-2,TGCGCCAGCAGCCCCCGGACTAGCGGGAGCTTCACCGGGGAGCTGTTTTTT,CASSPRTSGSFTGELFF
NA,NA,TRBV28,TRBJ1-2,TGTGCCAGCAGTAGCGGGGGCAATGACTATGGCTACACCTTC,CASSSGGNDYGYTF
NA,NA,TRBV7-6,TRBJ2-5,TGTGCCAGCAGCTTAGGGCCCTTTTCGAACAGACAAGAGACCCAGTACTTC,CASSLGPFSNRQETQYF
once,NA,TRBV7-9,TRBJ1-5,TGTGCCAGCAGCTTATTCCTTATAGGGGGACGGGGCAATCAGCCCCAGCATTTT,CASSLFLIGGRGNQPQHF
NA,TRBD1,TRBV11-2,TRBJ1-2,TGTGCCAGCAGCTTTCTAGACGACAGGGGGCTCGGCTACACCTTC,CASSFLDDRGLGYTF
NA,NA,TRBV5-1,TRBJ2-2,TGCGCCAGCAGCTATGGAATTACAGGGGACTCGAACACCGGGGAGCTGTTTTTT,CASSYGITGDSNTGELFF
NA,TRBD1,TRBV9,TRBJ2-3,TGTGCCAGCAGCACCTCGGGACAGGCTCACCTCGATACGCAGTATTTT,CASSTSGQAHLDTQYF
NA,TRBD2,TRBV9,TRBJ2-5,TGTGCCAGCAGCGTAGAATGGCGGGAGGGCCCCCAGTACTTC,CASSVEWREGPQYF